This TCR beta chain was recorded in a study of response to subunit inactivated influenza vaccine. A single record per CDR3 protein comes from TCRdb applying MiXCR to the RT-PCR reads. The sample records about 650,000 distinct CDR3 sequences, around a sixth being singletons. Whole-study results and caveats: Authors proposed each seasonal influenza vaccination draws in few new T cells.

Concerning this clonotype: Its antigen is as yet unknown.

Trimming took 3 bases from V and 7 from J, leaving 21 bases between them. The germline CDR1 and CDR2 sequences are DFQATT and SNEGSKA (reference sequence). There are 15 residues in the CDR3. The TCR originated in a man in his forties or fifties who received an inactivated influenza vaccine. Here the sequenced sample was PBMCs from blood, taken approximately 13 days after vaccination. The V and J genes are TRBV20-1 and TRBJ1-1, with TRBD1 as a possible D gene (5 bases). The CDR3, as DNA: TGCAGTGCTAGTGGGACTCGGGGGGGATGGGATGAAGCTTTCTTT. This encodes CSASGTRGGWDEAFF.